These 10 T cell receptor beta chains came from one sample sequenced in a study of T-cell memory formation after mild COVID-19. TCRdb reanalysed the 5' RACE reads using MiXCR and keeps one entry per CDR3 protein. The sample lists 550,000 to 700,000 distinct CDR3 sequences; roughly 18% were seen once. The sequenced sample consisted of PBMCs or a T cell subset sorted from them (not recorded which). Receptor source: an adult woman who had mild COVID-19 (a few samples of this study predate the infection). Cell type and time point are not known.

V is TRBV5-1 and J is TRBJ2-7; 8 positions agree with TRBD2. Unmatched junction bases numbered 10, after V lost 6 bases and J lost 2 bases. Germline values: CDR1 SGHRS, CDR2 YFSETQ. This CDR3 has 15 residues. The CDR3 nucleotides read TGCGCCAGCACCATCGAAGGCGGGGGGCCCTACGAGCAGTACTTC. Residues: CASTIEGGGPYEQYF.

The chain employs TRBV7-8 and TRBJ1-2, with D unresolved. V lost 1 base and J lost 0, with 12 bases in between. From germline, CDR1 is SGHVS and CDR2 FQNEAQ. The CDR3 has 16 amino acids. CDR3 protein: CASSLELRLANYGYTF. DNA for the CDR3: TGTGCCAGCAGCTTAGAGCTGCGGTTAGCTAACTATGGCTACACCTTC.

This chain's CDR3 is CASSPGQGRGTNEKLFF. DNA for the CDR3: TGTGCCAGCTCACCGGGACAGGGGAGAGGAACTAATGAAAAACTGTTTTTT. The rearrangement links TRBV18 to TRBJ1-4; 10 nucleotides line up with TRBD1. V lost 3 bases to trimming and J lost 1 base; unmatched junction nucleotides: 5. This CDR3 is built from 17 residues. In germline, CDR1 is KGHSH, CDR2 LQKENI.

The CDR3 region has the DNA TGTGCCAGCAGCTCAGACCGTCCTTATAATGAAAAACTGTTTTTT. Translated, it gives CASSSDRPYNEKLFF. This chain connects TRBV7-8 to TRBJ1-4; the D is unclear. Germline V gene sequence: CDR1 SGHVS, CDR2 FQNEAQ. This CDR3 is 15 amino acids long. With 4 bases removed from V and 4 bases from J, the gap between germline ends came to 13 bases.

This clonotype turned up a few times. The chain combines TRBV7-3 with TRBJ2-7, with 10 bases that match TRBD2. V lost 5 bases to trimming and J lost 12 bases; unmatched junction nucleotides: 10. This CDR3 has 13 residues. Germline-derived CDR1 and CDR2 are SGHTA and FQGTGA. In DNA form, the CDR3 reads TGTGCCAGCAGCACCTCCACTAGCGGGAAGGTGTACTTC. Its translation is CASSTSTSGKVYF.

The rearrangement joins TRBV27 to TRBJ2-3, with no clear D. V lost 6 bases to trimming and J lost 0 bases, with 10 bases between them. The CDR3 loop spans 14 amino acids. In germline, CDR1 is MNHEY, CDR2 SMNVEV (reference sequence). The CDR3 loop reads CASSYLTSTDTQYF. As DNA, the CDR3 is TGTGCCAGCAGCTACCTTACTAGCACAGATACGCAGTATTTT.

The V call is TRBV4-2, the J call TRBJ2-2; perhaps TRBD1 as D (6 bases). This CDR3 has 16 residues. Germline CDR1 is LGHNA and CDR2 is YNFKEQ. The ends were cut back, 3 bases at V and 6 bases at J, with 17 bases in the middle. CDR3 bases: TGTGCCAGCAGCCAGGGGCTACAGGGTCGGTCCGGGGAGCTGTTTTTT. Translated, it gives CASSQGLQGRSGELFF.

The chain joins TRBV12-3 or TRBV12-4 to TRBJ2-3; 7 bases match TRBD2. Germline trimming cut 1 base from V and 3 bases from J; bases unmatched to any gene: 7. The CDR3 has 16 residues. CDR3: CASSLGPGTTTDTQYF. Written as DNA, the CDR3 is TGTGCCAGCAGTTTAGGCCCCGGGACTACAACAGATACGCAGTATTTT.

The chain carries TRBV7-2 and TRBJ2-3; D uncertain. Germline V gene sequence: CDR1 SGHTA, CDR2 FQGNSA. The CDR3 consists of 15 residues. The ends were cut back, 2 bases at V and 0 bases at J, with 9 bases in the middle. The CDR3 DNA is TGTGCCAGCAGCTTACAAGCGACAAGCACAGATACGCAGTATTTT. The encoded protein is CASSLQATSTDTQYF.

This clonotype appeared a few times. This chain connects TRBV12-3 or TRBV12-4 to TRBJ1-2, with D tentatively TRBD1 (5 bases). The CDR3 runs 13 residues. V was pared by 5 bases and J by 4 bases, with 11 bases between. In DNA, the CDR3 is TGTGCCAGCAGTCCAGGGAGTCTCTATGGCTACACCTTC. Protein: CASSPGSLYGYTF.